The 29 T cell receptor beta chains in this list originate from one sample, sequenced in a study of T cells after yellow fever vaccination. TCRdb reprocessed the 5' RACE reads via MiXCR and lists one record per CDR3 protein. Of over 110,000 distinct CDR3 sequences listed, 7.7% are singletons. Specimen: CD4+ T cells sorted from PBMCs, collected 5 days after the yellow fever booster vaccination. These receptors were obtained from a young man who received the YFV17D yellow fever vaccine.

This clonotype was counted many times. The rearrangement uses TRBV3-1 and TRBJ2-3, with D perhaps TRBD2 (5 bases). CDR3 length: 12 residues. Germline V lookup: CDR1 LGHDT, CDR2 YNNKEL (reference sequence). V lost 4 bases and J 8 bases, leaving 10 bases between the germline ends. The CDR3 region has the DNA TGTGCCAGCAGCCTCAAAGGAGGTACGCAGTATTTT. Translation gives CASSLKGGTQYF.

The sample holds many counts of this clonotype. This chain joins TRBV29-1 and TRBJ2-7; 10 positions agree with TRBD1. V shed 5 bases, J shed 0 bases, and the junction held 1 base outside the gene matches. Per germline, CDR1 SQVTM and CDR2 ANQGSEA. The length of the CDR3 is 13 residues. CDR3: CSVRTGGSYEQYF. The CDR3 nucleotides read TGCAGCGTTAGGACAGGGGGCTCCTACGAGCAGTACTTC.

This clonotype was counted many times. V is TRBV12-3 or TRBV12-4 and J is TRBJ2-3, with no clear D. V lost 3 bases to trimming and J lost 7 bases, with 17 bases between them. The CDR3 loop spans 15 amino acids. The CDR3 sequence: CASSFDASPRNTQYF. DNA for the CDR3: TGTGCCAGCAGTTTTGACGCCTCCCCCAGGAATACGCAGTATTTT.

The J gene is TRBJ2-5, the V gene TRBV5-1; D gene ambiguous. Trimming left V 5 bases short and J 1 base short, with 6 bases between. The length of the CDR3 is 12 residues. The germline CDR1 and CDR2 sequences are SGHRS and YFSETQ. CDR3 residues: CASRPSQETQYF. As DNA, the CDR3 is TGCGCCAGCAGACCTTCCCAAGAGACCCAGTACTTC.

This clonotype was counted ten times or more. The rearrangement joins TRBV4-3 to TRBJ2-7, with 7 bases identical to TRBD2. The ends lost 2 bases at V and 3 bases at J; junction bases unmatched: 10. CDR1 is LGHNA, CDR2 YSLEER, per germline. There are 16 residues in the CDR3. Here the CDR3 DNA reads TGCGCCAGCAGCCAACAACTAGCGATCCAGGTCTACGAGCAGTACTTC. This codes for CASSQQLAIQVYEQYF.

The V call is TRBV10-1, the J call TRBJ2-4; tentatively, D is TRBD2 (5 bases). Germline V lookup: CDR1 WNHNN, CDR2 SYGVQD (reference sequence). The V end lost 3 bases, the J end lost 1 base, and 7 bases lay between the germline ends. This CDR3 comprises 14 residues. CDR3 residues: CASSDSGAKNIQYF. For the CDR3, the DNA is TGCGCCAGCAGTGATTCGGGGGCCAAAAACATTCAGTACTTC.

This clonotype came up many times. CDR3 protein: CASGQGFTYEQYF. CDR3 nucleotide sequence: TGTGCCAGCGGACAGGGATTCACCTACGAGCAGTACTTC. V gene TRBV5-6 combines with J gene TRBJ2-7, with TRBD1 matching 8 bases. Unmatched junction bases numbered 5, after V lost 7 bases and J lost 2 bases. The CDR3 is made up of 13 amino acids. Germline-derived CDR1 and CDR2 are SGHDT and YYEEEE.

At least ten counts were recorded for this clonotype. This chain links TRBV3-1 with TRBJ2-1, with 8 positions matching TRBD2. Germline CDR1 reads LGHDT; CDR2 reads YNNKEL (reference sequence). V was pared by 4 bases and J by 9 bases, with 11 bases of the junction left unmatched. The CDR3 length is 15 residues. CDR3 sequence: CASSPAGARDGEQFF. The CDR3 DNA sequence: TGTGCCAGCAGCCCAGCGGGAGCACGCGACGGTGAGCAGTTCTTC.

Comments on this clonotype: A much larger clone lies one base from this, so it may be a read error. CDR3 nucleotides: TGTGCCGGCAGCGGCCGGACTAGCGGGAAAGAATACGAGCAGTACTTC. Its protein product is CAGSGRTSGKEYEQYF. V and J are TRBV7-2 and TRBJ2-7; the match to TRBD2 covers 12 bases. From germline, CDR1 is SGHTA and CDR2 FQGNSA. This CDR3 contains 16 residues.

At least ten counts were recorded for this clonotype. The CDR3 region is CASSPRDSGTQYF. The CDR3 DNA reads as TGTGCCAGCAGCCCCCGGGACTCGGGGACCCAGTACTTC. This chain connects TRBV12-3 or TRBV12-4 to TRBJ2-5, with D possibly TRBD2 on 6 matching bases. V lost 6 bases and J lost 7, with 15 bases in between. CDR3 length: 13 residues.

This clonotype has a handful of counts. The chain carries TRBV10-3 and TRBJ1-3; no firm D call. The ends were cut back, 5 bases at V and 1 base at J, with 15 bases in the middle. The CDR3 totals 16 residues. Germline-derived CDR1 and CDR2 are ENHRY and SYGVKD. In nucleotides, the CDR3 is TGTGCCATCAGTACAAGCCGGGGAGGTTCTGGAAACACCATATATTTT. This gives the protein CAISTSRGGSGNTIYF.

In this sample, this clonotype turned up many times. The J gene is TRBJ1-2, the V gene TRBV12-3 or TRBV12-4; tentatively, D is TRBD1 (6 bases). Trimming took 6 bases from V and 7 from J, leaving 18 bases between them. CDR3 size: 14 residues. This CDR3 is CASSLYRDGRGYTF. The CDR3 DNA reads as TGTGCCAGCAGCTTATACAGGGACGGCCGTGGCTACACCTTC.

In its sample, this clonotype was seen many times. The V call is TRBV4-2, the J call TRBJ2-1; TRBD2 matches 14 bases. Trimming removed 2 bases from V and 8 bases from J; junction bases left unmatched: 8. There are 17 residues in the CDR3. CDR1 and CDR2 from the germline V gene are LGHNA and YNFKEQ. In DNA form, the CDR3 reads TGTGCCAGCAGCCAAACCCGGACTAGCGGGAGGAATTATGAGCAGTTCTTC. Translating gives CASSQTRTSGRNYEQFF.

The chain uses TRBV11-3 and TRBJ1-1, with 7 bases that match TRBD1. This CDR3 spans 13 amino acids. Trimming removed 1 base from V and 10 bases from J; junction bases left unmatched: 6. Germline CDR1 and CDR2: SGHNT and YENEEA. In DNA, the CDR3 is TGTGCCAGCAGCTTAGGTACAGGGGAAGGAGCTTTCTTT. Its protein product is CASSLGTGEGAFF.

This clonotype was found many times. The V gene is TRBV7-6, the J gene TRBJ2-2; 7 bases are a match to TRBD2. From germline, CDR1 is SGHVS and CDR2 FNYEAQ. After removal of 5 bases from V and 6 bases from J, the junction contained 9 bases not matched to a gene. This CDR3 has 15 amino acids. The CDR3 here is CASSRGSGMAGELFF. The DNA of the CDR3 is TGTGCCAGCAGCCGCGGGAGTGGGATGGCCGGGGAGCTGTTTTTT.

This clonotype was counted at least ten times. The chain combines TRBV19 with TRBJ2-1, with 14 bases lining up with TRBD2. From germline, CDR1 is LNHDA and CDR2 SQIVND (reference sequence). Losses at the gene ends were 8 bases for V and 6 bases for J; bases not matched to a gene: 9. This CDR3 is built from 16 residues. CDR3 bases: TGTGCCAGTCGCACCGGGACTAGCGGGAGCCGCAATGAGCAGTTCTTC. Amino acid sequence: CASRTGTSGSRNEQFF.

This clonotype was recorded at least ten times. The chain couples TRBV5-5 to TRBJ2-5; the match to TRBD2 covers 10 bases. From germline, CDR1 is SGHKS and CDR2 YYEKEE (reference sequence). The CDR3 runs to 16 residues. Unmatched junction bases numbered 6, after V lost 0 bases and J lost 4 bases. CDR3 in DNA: TGTGCCAGCAGCTTGGGGAGCGGGAGGGCGTTAGAGACCCAGTACTTC. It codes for CASSLGSGRALETQYF.

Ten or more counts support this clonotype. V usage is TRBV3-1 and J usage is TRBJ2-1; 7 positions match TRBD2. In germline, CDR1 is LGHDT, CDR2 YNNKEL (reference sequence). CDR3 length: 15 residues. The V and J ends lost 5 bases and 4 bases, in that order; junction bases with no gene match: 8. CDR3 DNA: TGTGCCAGCAGCAGGGCGGGAGCAAGGTACAATGAGCAGTTCTTC. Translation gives CASSRAGARYNEQFF.

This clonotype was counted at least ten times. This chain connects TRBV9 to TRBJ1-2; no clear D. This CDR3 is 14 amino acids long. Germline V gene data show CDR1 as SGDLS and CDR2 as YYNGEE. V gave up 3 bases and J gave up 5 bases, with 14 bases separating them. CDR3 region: CASSAQRTGYGYTF. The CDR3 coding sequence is TGTGCCAGCAGCGCTCAGAGGACGGGATATGGCTACACCTTC.

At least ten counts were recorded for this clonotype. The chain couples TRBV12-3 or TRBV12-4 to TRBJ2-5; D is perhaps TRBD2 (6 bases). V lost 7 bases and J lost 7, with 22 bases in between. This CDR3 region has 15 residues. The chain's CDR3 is CASTPSVIGAGTQYF. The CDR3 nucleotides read TGTGCCAGCACTCCCTCCGTGATCGGAGCGGGGACCCAGTACTTC.

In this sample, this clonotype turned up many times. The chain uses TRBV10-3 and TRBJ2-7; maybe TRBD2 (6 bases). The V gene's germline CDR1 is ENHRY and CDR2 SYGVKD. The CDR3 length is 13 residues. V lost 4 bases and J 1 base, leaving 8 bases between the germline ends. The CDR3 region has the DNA TGTGCCATCAGTGTTAGCGGTTCCTACGAGCAGTACTTC. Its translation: CAISVSGSYEQYF.

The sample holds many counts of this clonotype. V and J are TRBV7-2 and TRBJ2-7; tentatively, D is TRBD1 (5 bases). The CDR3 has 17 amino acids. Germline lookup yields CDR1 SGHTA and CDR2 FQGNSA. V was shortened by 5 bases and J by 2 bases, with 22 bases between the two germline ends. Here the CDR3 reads CASSLRSSATVPYEQYF. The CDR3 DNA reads TGTGCCAGCAGCCTTCGGTCATCAGCGACAGTGCCCTACGAGCAGTACTTC.

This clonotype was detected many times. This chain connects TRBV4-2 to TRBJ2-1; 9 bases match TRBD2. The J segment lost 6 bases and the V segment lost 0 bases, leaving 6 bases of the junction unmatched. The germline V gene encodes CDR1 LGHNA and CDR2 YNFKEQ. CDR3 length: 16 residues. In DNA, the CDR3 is TGTGCCAGCAGCCAAGATGCGAGAGCGGGGGGCAATGAGCAGTTCTTC. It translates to CASSQDARAGGNEQFF.

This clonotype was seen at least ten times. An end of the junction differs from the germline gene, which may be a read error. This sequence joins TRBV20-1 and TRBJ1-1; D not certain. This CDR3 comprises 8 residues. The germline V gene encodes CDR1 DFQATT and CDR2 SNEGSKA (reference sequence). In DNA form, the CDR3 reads TGCAGTGCCAACAAGGCGCTCTTT. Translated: CSANKALF.

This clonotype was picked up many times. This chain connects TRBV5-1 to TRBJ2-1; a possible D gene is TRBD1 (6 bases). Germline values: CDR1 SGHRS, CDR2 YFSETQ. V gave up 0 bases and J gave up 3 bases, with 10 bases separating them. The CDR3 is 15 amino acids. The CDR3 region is CASSLGTGSYNEQFF. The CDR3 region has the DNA TGCGCCAGCAGCTTGGGAACAGGGAGCTACAATGAGCAGTTCTTC.

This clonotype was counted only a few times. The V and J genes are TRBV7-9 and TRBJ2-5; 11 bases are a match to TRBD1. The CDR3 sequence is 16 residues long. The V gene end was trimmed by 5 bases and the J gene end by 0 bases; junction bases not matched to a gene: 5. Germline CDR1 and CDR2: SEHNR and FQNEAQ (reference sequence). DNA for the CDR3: TGTGCCAGCAGCCGCGGGACAGGGGGATACCAAGAGACCCAGTACTTC. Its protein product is CASSRGTGGYQETQYF.

CDR3 nucleotide sequence: TGCGCCAGCAGCTGGGGACAGGGGGGAGAGACCCAGTACTTC. Protein sequence: CASSWGQGGETQYF. This chain joins TRBV5-1 and TRBJ2-5; 11 bases agree with TRBD1. Trimming took 3 bases from V and 4 from J; bases not matched to a gene: 2. Germline V lookup: CDR1 SGHRS, CDR2 YFSETQ. This CDR3 comprises 14 residues. The entire variable domain, with the rest obtained from reference TRBV5-1 and TRBJ2-5, is as follows: KAGVTQTPRYLIKTRGQQVTLSCSPISGHRSVSWYQQTPGQGLQFLFEYFSETQRNKGNFPGRFSGRQFSNSRSEMNVSTLELGDSALYLCASSWGQGGETQYFGPGTRLLVL.

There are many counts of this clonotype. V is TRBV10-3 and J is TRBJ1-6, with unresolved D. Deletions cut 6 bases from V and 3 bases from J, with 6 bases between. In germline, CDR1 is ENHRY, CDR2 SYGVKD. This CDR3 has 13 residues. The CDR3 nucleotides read TGTGCCATCAGGGGGAACTATAATTCACCCCTCCACTTT. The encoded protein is CAIRGNYNSPLHF.

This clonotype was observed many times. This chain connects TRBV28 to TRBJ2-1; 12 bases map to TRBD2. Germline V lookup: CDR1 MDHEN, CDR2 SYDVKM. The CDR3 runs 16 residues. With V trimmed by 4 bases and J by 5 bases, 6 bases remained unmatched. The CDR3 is CASSSPGTSGHNEQFF. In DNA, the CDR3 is TGTGCCAGCAGTTCACCCGGGACTAGCGGGCACAATGAGCAGTTCTTC.